What follows describes a single TCR beta chain. Its antigen remains unknown. CDR3 size: 15 residues. Trimming removed 7 bases from V and 5 bases from J, with 23 bases in between. Germline loops: CDR1 SQVTM, CDR2 ANQGSEA. The sample comes from a study of Ad26.COV2.S vaccination and SARS-CoV-2 variants. On the study more broadly: Doses of Ad26.COV2.S were injected into muscle once or twice, 56 days apart. Overall study findings and caveats: Spike-specific TCR breadth ran higher among vaccine recipients than placebo recipients.

Clones were sequenced by immunoSEQ multiplex PCR, and TCRdb holds only the in-frame ones, with some missing. The sample comprises roughly 400,000 clones, about 90% of which are singletons, and roughly 4.3% rests with the top ten. Documented treatment: some 20 received Ad26.COV2.S at low or high dose, single or two shots; several received placebo; per-sample allocation not given. Samples analyzed were those drawn on day 63 after the first vaccine or placebo injection. This adult donor, from Boston, was 18-55 years old. Vaccination used an Ad26 vector expressing Wuhan-strain SARS-CoV-2 spike. The material was peripheral blood, obtained in a trial of Ad26.COV2.S vaccine versus placebo. The clonotype originates from a person between 18 and 59 years old who received the Ad26.COV2.S COVID-19 vaccine or a placebo. The J gene is TRBJ1-2, the V gene TRBV29-1; D gene unclear. This CDR3 reads CSASNRELGGYGYTF. The CDR3 coding sequence is TGCAGCGCCTCAAATAGGGAATTGGGAGGTTATGGCTACACCTTC.